This TCR beta chain was recovered during a study of glioma-infiltrating T cells after dendritic cell vaccination. Turning to the study itself: Autologous tumor lysate-pulsed dendritic cell vaccination was given between about 2002 and 2013.

Time point in this sample: after dendritic cell vaccination, including at tumor progression/relapse. Fresh-frozen tumor tissue and more than two years of survival data were available for all. Input was approximately 2.1 ug genomic DNA, or all available if less. The method was immunoSEQ multiplex PCR; TCRdb's version includes in-frame clones alone and lacks a portion of them. The table includes approximately 92,000 clones, less than 90% detected once. Study observations and caveats: Survival was not directly related to TCR clonality in these patients.

The junction had 7 bases not matched to a gene; V was cut back by 6 bases and J by 2 bases. From germline, CDR1 is KGHSH and CDR2 LQKENI. The CDR3 is made up of 14 amino acids. With regard to this clone: No antigen is known for it.

The source was blood, collected after dendritic cell vaccination. The chain links TRBV18 to TRBJ2-7; TRBD2 matches 7 bases. This clonotype originated in a human donor with glioblastoma. The CDR3 reads CASSPAGEPYEQYF. For the CDR3, the DNA is TGTGCCAGCTCCCCTGCGGGGGAACCCTACGAGCAGTACTTC.